This is a list of T cell receptor beta chains from one sample in a study of blood T cell repertoires in COVID-19. Data came from immunoSEQ multiplex PCR; TCRdb stores just in-frame clones and leaves some out. This sample carries 140,000 to 150,000 clones, approximately 90% of them seen once, and the ten largest clones take approximately 2.8%. Sample: peripheral blood. The receptors here all came from a woman aged 60-75 years with active COVID-19. The CDR3 runs from the conserved cysteine through the conserved F or W. The D gene is left open where the match is weak. The size field is filled for only some rows; it gives once, few, many or a size class.

j_gene | abundance | v_gene | d_gene | CDR3aa | CDR3nt
TRBJ2-7 | - | TRBV23-1 | TRBD2 | CASSQGTRFLGYEQYF | TGCGCCAGCAGTCAAGGGACTAGATTTCTGGGCTACGAGCAGTACTTC
TRBJ2-2 | - | TRBV5-5 | TRBD2 | CASSPRLAGGYTGELFF | TGTGCCAGCAGCCCGAGACTAGCGGGAGGCTACACCGGGGAGCTGTTTTTT
TRBJ1-4 | - | TRBV7-6 | TRBD1 | CASSLNRGPDEKLFF | TGTGCCAGCAGCTTAAACAGGGGGCCGGATGAAAAACTGTTTTTT
TRBJ1-2 | once | TRBV6-5 | - | CASSYTFTGSYGYTF | TGTGCCAGCAGTTACACCTTCACAGGGTCCTATGGCTACACCTTC
TRBJ2-3 | - | TRBV28 | TRBD2 | CASSARLAGRDTQYF | TGTGCCAGCAGCGCCCGCCTAGCGGGCAGAGATACGCAGTATTTT
TRBJ1-3 | - | TRBV28 | TRBD1 | CASRTDRGTGNTIYF | TGTGCCAGCAGAACGGACAGGGGGACTGGAAACACCATATATTTT
TRBJ2-7 | - | TRBV7-9 | - | CASSARTGRQYF | TGTGCCAGCAGCGCACGGACTGGACGACAGTACTTC
TRBJ2-7 | - | TRBV10-3 | TRBD1 | CAISGERDRNYEQYF | TGTGCCATCAGTGGGGAAAGGGACAGGAACTACGAGCAGTACTTC
TRBJ1-1 | - | TRBV7-2 | - | CASRGLALTEAFF | TGTGCCAGCAGAGGCCTAGCCCTCACTGAAGCTTTCTTT
TRBJ2-7 | - | TRBV30 | TRBD1 | CAWSNRGRWEQYF | TGTGCCTGGAGTAACAGGGGGCGTTGGGAGCAGTACTTC
TRBJ2-1 | - | TRBV9 | TRBD2 | CASSLAGVVNEQFF | TGTGCCAGCAGCCTAGCGGGAGTGGTCAATGAGCAGTTCTTC
TRBJ1-2 | - | TRBV7-9 | TRBD1 | CASSLPQGVGGYTF | TGTGCCAGCAGTTTACCTCAGGGGGTAGGTGGCTACACCTTC
TRBJ2-4 | - | TRBV6-1 | - | CASSEAQFLAKNIQYF | TGTGCCAGCAGTGAGGCCCAATTCTTAGCCAAAAACATTCAGTACTTC
TRBJ1-4 | - | TRBV5-1 | TRBD1 | CASSLVTGGTTNEKLFF | TGCGCCAGCAGCTTGGTCACAGGGGGTACAACTAATGAAAAACTGTTTTTT
TRBJ2-6 | once | TRBV3-1/TRBV3-2 | - | CASSQDRVRAGWANVLTF | TGTGCCAGCAGCCAAGATCGGGTCAGGGCAGGTTGGGCCAACGTCCTGACTTTC
TRBJ2-7 | - | TRBV9 | - | CASSVGVSSEQYF | TGTGCCAGCAGCGTCGGTGTGTCGTCCGAGCAGTACTTC
TRBJ2-5 | once | TRBV7-2 | TRBD2 | CASSLSGSGILKETQYF | TGTGCCAGCAGCTTATCGGGAAGCGGGATATTAAAAGAGACCCAGTACTTC
TRBJ1-1 | few | TRBV6-2/TRBV6-3 | - | CASSPQVNTEAFF | TGTGCCAGCAGTCCACAGGTCAACACTGAAGCTTTCTTT
TRBJ2-3 | - | TRBV7-2 | TRBD2 | CASSLVERDLYF | TGTGCCAGCAGCTTAGTGGAGCGGGACTTGTATTTT
TRBJ2-7 | - | TRBV6-5 | TRBD2 | CASRGTSGSYEQYF | TGTGCCAGCAGGGGGACTAGCGGGAGTTACGAGCAGTACTTC
TRBJ2-1 | - | TRBV30 | TRBD1 | CACYFKGAEQFF | TGTGCCTGTTATTTCAAGGGGGCTGAGCAGTTCTTC
TRBJ2-6 | - | TRBV19 | - | CASNDFSGANVLTF | TGTGCCAGTAATGACTTCTCTGGGGCCAACGTCCTGACTTTC
TRBJ1-2 | - | TRBV7-3 | TRBD1 | CASSGQGVGDGYTF | TGTGCCAGCAGCGGACAGGGGGTGGGTGATGGCTACACCTTC
TRBJ2-1 | few | TRBV7-3 | - | CASSLASTREQFF | TGTGCCAGCAGCTTAGCCTCCACGAGGGAGCAGTTCTTC